The next 29 T cell receptor beta chains were all read from a single sample in a study of molecular identifiers for immune sequencing clone quantification. Using its own MiXCR run on the PCR reads, TCRdb lists one record per CDR3 protein. The sample includes approximately 500,000 distinct CDR3 sequences, 20% to 25% of them seen just once. The material sequenced was naive CD8+ T cells from blood, with Jurkat cell RNA spiked in. Subset of the sample: FACS-sorted CD8+CD4-CCR7+CD45RA+ naive T cells. These receptors were collected from a human donor in good health. Some libraries in this study had Jurkat cell RNA spiked in.

In its sample, this clonotype was seen many times. This chain connects TRBV15 to TRBJ2-7; 9 bases are shared with TRBD2. The CDR3 covers 16 residues. The germline V gene encodes CDR1 LNHNV and CDR2 YYDKDF (reference sequence). V lost 0 bases, J lost 7 bases, and 10 bases stayed unmatched. CDR3 loop: CATSRDRTSGLWEQYF. The CDR3 DNA is TGTGCCACCAGCAGAGATCGAACTAGCGGGTTATGGGAGCAGTACTTC.

This clonotype was counted at least ten times. V gene TRBV5-1 combines with J gene TRBJ2-5, with 9 bases matching TRBD2. V shed 0 bases, J shed 5 bases, and the junction held 8 bases outside the gene matches. Germline V gives CDR1 SGHRS, CDR2 YFSETQ. This CDR3 is built from 16 residues. CDR3 residues: CASSLVSREGPETQYF. In DNA form, the CDR3 reads TGCGCCAGCAGCTTGGTGTCGCGGGAGGGCCCCGAGACCCAGTACTTC.

This clonotype was detected many times. The rearrangement links TRBV5-1 to TRBJ1-1; TRBD1 agrees at 7 bases. This CDR3 comprises 14 residues. Per the germline V gene, CDR1 is SGHRS and CDR2 is YFSETQ. V shed 3 bases, J shed 3 bases, and the junction held 5 bases outside the gene matches. The CDR3 here is CASSSRQGDTEAFF. The CDR3 DNA is TGCGCCAGCAGCTCGCGACAGGGTGACACTGAAGCTTTCTTT.

The J gene is TRBJ2-2, the V gene TRBV9; 8 bases align to TRBD2. In germline, CDR1 is SGDLS, CDR2 YYNGEE. The CDR3 length is 17 residues. V was pared by 3 bases and J by 7 bases, with 14 bases of the junction left unmatched. CDR3 sequence (DNA): TGTGCCAGCAGCGCCCCGAAAGGACTAGCCCGTGGCGGGGAGCTGTTTTTT. This codes for CASSAPKGLARGGELFF. The full variable domain, rest sourced from reference TRBV9 and TRBJ2-2, is DSGVTQTPKHLITATGQRVTLRCSPRSGDLSVYWYQQSLDQGLQFLIQYYNGEERAKGNILERFSAQQFPDLHSELNLSSLELGDSALYFCASSAPKGLARGGELFFGEGSRLTVL.

This clonotype was seen only a few times. The chain combines TRBV16 with TRBJ1-1; a weak D match, TRBD1 (5 bases). Germline loops: CDR1 KGHSY, CDR2 FQNENV. V dropped 0 bases and J dropped 5 bases, with 10 bases sitting between them. There are 14 residues in the CDR3. CDR3 coding DNA: TGTGCCAGCAGCCAATCGACAGTCAGGACTGAAGCTTTCTTT. Translated, it gives CASSQSTVRTEAFF.

This clonotype has a handful of counts. The chain couples TRBV10-3 to TRBJ1-5, with D perhaps TRBD1 (5 bases). Germline V gene data show CDR1 as ENHRY and CDR2 as SYGVKD. Trimming cost V 4 bases and J 7 bases, with 14 bases left between them. The CDR3 has 14 amino acids. The CDR3 reads CAISGHPEGQPQHF. In DNA, the CDR3 is TGTGCCATCAGTGGTCACCCCGAGGGGCAGCCCCAGCATTTT.

This clonotype appeared once. In DNA, the CDR3 is TGTGCCAGCAGCTTAGTACCCTATAATTCACCCCTCCACTTT. Its translation is CASSLVPYNSPLHF. This rearrangement joins TRBV11-2 to TRBJ1-6; D ambiguous. Between the trimmed V and J ends, which lost 1 base and 2 bases, there was a span of 3 bases. Germline values: CDR1 SGHAT, CDR2 FQNNGV. This CDR3 has 14 amino acids.

This clonotype was counted many times. The chain employs TRBV7-9 and TRBJ2-5; unclear D gene. CDR1 SEHNR and CDR2 FQNEAQ come from the germline V gene (reference sequence). Trimming pared 5 bases from V and 4 bases from J, leaving 8 bases between. This CDR3 comprises 12 residues. CDR3 amino acids: CASSPPPETQYF. CDR3 nucleotides: TGTGCCAGCAGCCCGCCCCCAGAGACCCAGTACTTC.

Concerning this clonotype: A much larger clone lies one base from this, so it may be a read error. This sequence joins TRBV29-1 and TRBJ1-1; TRBD1 matches 10 bases. Germline V lookup: CDR1 SQVTM, CDR2 ANQGSEA. The CDR3 has 12 residues. DNA for the CDR3: TGCAGCGGGGGACAGGGGAACGCTGAAGCTTTCTTT. Encoded protein: CSGGQGNAEAFF.

The CDR3 sequence is CASSLYSGPNEKLFF. Written as DNA, the CDR3 is TGTGCCAGCAGCTTGTATTCCGGGCCTAATGAAAAACTGTTTTTT. The V and J genes are TRBV7-9 and TRBJ1-4; D not resolved. Trimming shortened V by 3 bases and J by 3 bases, and 11 bases separated the two germline ends. This CDR3 region has 15 residues. Per the germline V gene, CDR1 is SEHNR and CDR2 is FQNEAQ (reference sequence).

This clonotype was detected many times. The chain has TRBV23-1 and TRBJ1-5; D gene uncertain. TRBV23-1 is an open reading frame, and its role is uncertain. CDR3 length: 14 amino acids. The V gene lost 2 bases and the J gene lost 11 bases, with 16 bases spanning the gap. CDR3 nucleotides: TGCGCCAGCAGTCAAAGGCGGCTCTCCGCGGCCCAGCATTTT. Its protein product is CASSQRRLSAAQHF.

The chain recombines TRBV5-4 with TRBJ1-3, with D perhaps TRBD1 (6 bases). V lost 4 bases and J lost 1, with 12 bases in between. This CDR3 comprises 15 residues. Per germline, CDR1 SGHNT and CDR2 YYREEE (reference sequence). In DNA form, the CDR3 reads TGTGCCAGCAGCGCGCCCGACAGGTCTGGAAACACCATATATTTT. Amino acid sequence: CASSAPDRSGNTIYF.

This clonotype was picked up a small number of times. The J gene is TRBJ2-1, the V gene TRBV11-2; TRBD1 aligns across 9 bases. Trimming cost V 0 bases and J 4 bases; bases outside gene matches: 1. The CDR3 is 15 residues long. Germline V lookup: CDR1 SGHAT, CDR2 FQNNGV. The DNA for the CDR3 is TGTGCCAGCAGCTTAGACGGGACAGGGTACAATGAGCAGTTCTTC. Translating gives CASSLDGTGYNEQFF.

This chain joins TRBV28 and TRBJ2-2; perhaps TRBD1 as D (6 bases). CDR1 is MDHEN, CDR2 SYDVKM, per germline. There are 12 residues in the CDR3. Trimming stripped 5 bases from V and 7 bases from J, with 8 bases between. The CDR3 DNA follows: TGTGCCAGCAGTCAGGGACACGGGGAGCTGTTTTTT. As protein: CASSQGHGELFF. Full variable domain (outside the CDR3, taken from reference TRBV28 and TRBJ2-2): DVKVTQSSRYLVKRTGEKVFLECVQDMDHENMFWYRQDPGLGLRLIYFSYDVKMKEKGDIPEGYSVSREKKERFSLILESASTNQTSMYLCASSQGHGELFFGEGSRLTVL.

Points on this clonotype: A read error is possible here, since a much larger clone lies one base away. A read error is likely, as this CDR3 ends without the conserved phenylalanine or tryptophan. This chain joins TRBV4-2 and TRBJ1-5; the D gene is possibly TRBD1 (5 bases). Germline values: CDR1 LGHNA, CDR2 YNFKEQ. V dropped 0 bases and J dropped 6 bases, with 12 bases sitting between them. The CDR3 runs to 15 residues. CDR3 in DNA: TGTGCCAGCAGCCAAGACAGGGACGAAAGTCAGCCCCAGCATCTT. Protein sequence: CASSQDRDESQPQHL.

J is TRBJ2-7 and V is TRBV28, with 7 bases fitting TRBD1. Germline V gene lookup returns CDR1 MDHEN and CDR2 SYDVKM. Trimming took 6 bases from V and 2 from J; bases not matched to a gene: 7. The CDR3 covers 14 residues. CDR3 loop: CASSTRGLAYEQYF. The CDR3 nucleotides read TGTGCCAGCAGCACCAGGGGGTTGGCCTACGAGCAGTACTTC.

To note about this clonotype: Given a much more abundant clone one base away, this may be a read error. DNA for the CDR3: TGTGTCAGCAGCCCGGGGGGGCTCCACGAGCAGTACTTC. Translation: CVSSPGGLHEQYF. The chain carries TRBV7-6 and TRBJ2-7; TRBD2 matches at 8 bases. CDR3 size: 13 residues. The germline CDR1 and CDR2 sequences are SGHVS and FNYEAQ.

The rearrangement uses TRBV4-3 and TRBJ1-2, with 11 bases identical to TRBD1. This CDR3 is 17 amino acids long. After removal of 1 base from V and 7 bases from J, the junction contained 11 bases not matched to a gene. Germline loops: CDR1 LGHNA, CDR2 YSLEER. The CDR3 DNA sequence: TGCGCCAGCAGCCAAGGGACGGGACAGGGGGTTTTTGGTGGCTACACCTTC. It yields the protein CASSQGTGQGVFGGYTF.

This chain links TRBV19 with TRBJ2-7; D is perhaps TRBD1 (6 bases). Germline loops: CDR1 LNHDA, CDR2 SQIVND (reference sequence). The CDR3 spans 14 residues. V dropped 3 bases and J dropped 2 bases, with 11 bases sitting between them. The CDR3 spells CASSIRTAPYEQYF. CDR3 bases: TGTGCCAGTAGTATTAGGACAGCCCCCTACGAGCAGTACTTC.

This clonotype has at least ten counts. The chain employs TRBV28 and TRBJ1-2, with 8 bases fitting TRBD1. CDR3 length: 16 amino acids. CDR1 MDHEN and CDR2 SYDVKM come from the germline V gene. V lost 4 bases to trimming and J lost 0 bases; unmatched junction nucleotides: 7. Here the CDR3 reads CASSSRDRRTNYGYTF. The CDR3 DNA sequence: TGTGCCAGCAGTTCCCGGGACAGGAGGACTAACTATGGCTACACCTTC.

This clonotype was detected many times. The chain recombines TRBV19 with TRBJ1-1; D is ambiguous. V gave up 7 bases and J gave up 2 bases, with 14 bases separating them. CDR3 length: 14 residues. Germline-derived CDR1 and CDR2 are LNHDA and SQIVND (reference sequence). The CDR3 sequence: CASKPPISNTEAFF. CDR3 DNA sequence: TGTGCCAGTAAGCCGCCTATCTCAAACACTGAAGCTTTCTTT. Complete variable domain (other parts from reference TRBV19 and TRBJ1-1): DGGITQSPKYLFRKEGQNVTLSCEQNLNHDAMYWYRQDPGQGLRLIYYSQIVNDFQKGDIAEGYSVSREKKESFPLTVTSAQKNPTAFYLCASKPPISNTEAFFGQGTRLTVV.

Turning to this clonotype: It may be a read error: a sequence one base away is much more abundant. This chain joins TRBV29-1 and TRBJ2-7; maybe TRBD2 (5 bases). This CDR3 has 16 residues. The germline V gene encodes CDR1 SQVTM and CDR2 ANQGSEA. CDR3: CSVEASSDGSYYDQYF. As DNA, the CDR3 is TGCAGCGTTGAAGCTAGCTCGGACGGAAGCTACTACGATCAGTACTTC.

This clonotype was picked up a small number of times. The chain combines TRBV20-1 with TRBJ2-1, with 7 bases aligning to TRBD2. This CDR3 is 14 amino acids long. CDR1 is DFQATT, CDR2 SNEGSKA, per germline (reference sequence). Trimming at V came to 1 base and at J to 9 bases, leaving 9 bases not matched to a gene. CDR3 region: CSARVLADSGEQFF. The CDR3 DNA is TGCAGTGCTAGAGTTCTAGCGGACTCGGGTGAGCAGTTCTTC.

This clonotype has a count of ten or more. This chain links TRBV9 with TRBJ2-2; D remains ambiguous. V lost 0 bases, J lost 2 bases, and 11 bases lay in between. The length of the CDR3 is 16 residues. Germline-derived CDR1 and CDR2 are SGDLS and YYNGEE. The CDR3 nucleotides read TGTGCCAGCAGCGTAGGGTTAGGTGTAAACACCGGGGAGCTGTTTTTT. Its translation is CASSVGLGVNTGELFF.

With respect to this clonotype: A read error is possible here, since a much larger clone lies one base away. The V and J genes are TRBV3-1 and TRBJ1-5; the match to TRBD1 covers 9 bases. The J call may not be correct, given that the DNA end is closer to TRBJ2-3. The CDR3 covers 15 residues. CDR1 is LGHDT, CDR2 YNNKEL, per germline (reference sequence). CDR3 DNA sequence: TGTGCCAGCAGCCAAGACGCGACAGGGGGACAGCCCCAGTATTTT. It is translated as CASSQDATGGQPQYF.

The sample holds many counts of this clonotype. V usage is TRBV29-1 and J usage is TRBJ2-7, with 11 bases aligning to TRBD2. The ends lost 7 bases at V and 6 bases at J; junction bases unmatched: 14. This CDR3 region has 15 residues. The germline CDR1 and CDR2 sequences are SQVTM and ANQGSEA. The CDR3 bases are TGCAGCGCCGAACAGGGTGGCCTAGCGGGAGGCGAGCAGTACTTC. This codes for CSAEQGGLAGGEQYF.

This clonotype was seen only a few times. The chain combines TRBV6-5 with TRBJ2-1, with D perhaps TRBD1 (5 bases). Germline lookup yields CDR1 MNHEY and CDR2 SVGAGI. CDR3 size: 14 residues. The germline V and J ends were trimmed by 7 bases and 10 bases, with 20 bases remaining between them. CDR3 loop: CASTLGHPTDEQFF. In DNA form, the CDR3 reads TGTGCCAGCACCCTCGGACACCCCACCGACGAGCAGTTCTTC.

This clonotype was picked up many times. This sequence joins TRBV4-1 and TRBJ1-2; no firm D call. From germline, CDR1 is MGHRA and CDR2 YSYEKL. CDR3 length: 13 residues. Deletions cut 0 bases from V and 8 bases from J, with 10 bases between. The chain's CDR3 is CASSQDPPRGYTF. Written as DNA, the CDR3 is TGCGCCAGCAGCCAAGACCCCCCTAGAGGCTACACCTTC.

This clonotype has a count of ten or more. The rearrangement uses TRBV29-1 and TRBJ2-7; possibly TRBD2 for D (7 bases). In germline, CDR1 is SQVTM, CDR2 ANQGSEA. V was pared by 7 bases and J by 6 bases, with 22 bases between. The CDR3 runs 14 residues. The CDR3 nucleotides read TGCAGCGCACTGTGGGGGGGCCAACTGGGCGAGCAGTACTTC. This codes for CSALWGGQLGEQYF.